This T cell receptor beta chain was identified in a study of OX40 agonist ivuxolimab in advanced cancers. Looking at the study overall: All patients had ivuxolimab intravenously every 2 weeks at 0.01 to 10 mg/kg. Partial responses were achieved by three patients, one with hepatocellular carcinoma and two with cutaneous melanoma.

Measured with immunoSEQ multiplex PCR; TCRdb has only the in-frame clones, and not every one. Of about 35,000 clones in the sample, roughly 84% were seen once. CDR1 and CDR2 (germline): SEHNR, FQNEAQ (reference sequence). CDR3 length: 14 amino acids. V dropped 7 bases and J dropped 2 bases, with 15 bases sitting between them. This receptor was taken from an adult with an advanced solid tumor such as melanoma, head and neck, liver or kidney cancer. The sequences come from CD4+ or CD8+ T cells sorted from blood, collected in a trial of the OX40 agonist ivuxolimab. The V gene is TRBV7-9, the J gene TRBJ2-7; D is uncertain. This CDR3 is CASTRTRAPYEQYF. The CDR3 region has the DNA TGTGCCAGCACCCGTACCCGGGCCCCCTACGAGCAGTACTTC.